The subject of this entry is one TCR beta chain. Its antigen is not known. The data originate from a study of T cell responses to AZD1222 COVID-19 vaccine. Findings of the study overall: Variant regions that are unmutated are reportedly the target of nearly half of spike-specific TCRs. It was only after the peak T cell response that any repertoires were sampled.

Germline V gives CDR1 LGHDT, CDR2 YNNKEL (reference sequence). Trimming took 1 base from V and 8 from J, leaving 15 bases between them. This CDR3 comprises 16 residues. Pooling of second doses given at about 4 or about 12 weeks was done. Here immunoSEQ multiplex PCR was the method, and the copy in TCRdb shows in-frame clones only, minus some. In the table there are 250,000 to 300,000 clones, 90% to 95% of which are singletons. This specimen was peripheral blood, taken 28 days after the second AZD1222 dose. The clonotype comes from an adult who received the AZD1222 COVID-19 vaccine. The chain recombines TRBV3-1 (or the pseudogene TRBV3-2) with TRBJ1-6; TRBD1 might be the D (6 bases). The CDR3 DNA follows: TGTGCCAGCAGCCAAGGCCCACAGGGTCCGGATTCACCCCTCCACTTT. Its translation is CASSQGPQGPDSPLHF.